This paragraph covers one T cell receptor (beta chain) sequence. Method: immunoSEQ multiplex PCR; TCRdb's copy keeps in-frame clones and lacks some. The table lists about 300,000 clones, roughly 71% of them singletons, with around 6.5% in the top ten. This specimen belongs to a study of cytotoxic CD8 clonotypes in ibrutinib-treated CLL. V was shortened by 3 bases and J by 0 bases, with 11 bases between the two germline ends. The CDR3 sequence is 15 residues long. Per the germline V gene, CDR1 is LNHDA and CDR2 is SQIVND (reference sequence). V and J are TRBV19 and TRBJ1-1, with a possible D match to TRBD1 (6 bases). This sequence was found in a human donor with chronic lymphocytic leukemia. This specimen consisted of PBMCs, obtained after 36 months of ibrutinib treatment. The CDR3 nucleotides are TGTGCCAGTAGTATTTGGCCAGGGGTGAACACTGAAGCTTTCTTT. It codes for CASSIWPGVNTEAFF.